The clone carrying this T cell receptor (beta chain) was picked up a small number of times. The data stem from a study of T cell repertoires in cytomegalovirus infection. Study at large: Both a matching HLA type and CMV infection were indicated by public TCR beta signatures.

Germline values: CDR1 MNHEY, CDR2 SVGAGI. CDR3 size: 16 residues. V was shortened by 5 bases and J by 5 bases, with 21 bases between the two germline ends. Each CDR3 protein is one row after TCRdb ran MiXCR on the reads. The data contain under 350,000 distinct CDR3 sequences, 8% to 10% of them singletons. The TCR sequence derives from a human donor in good health (CMV status not recorded). Some clones in this sample may be carry-over from other donors' samples. The material sequenced was PBMCs. This chain uses TRBV6-5 with TRBJ1-1; a weak D match, TRBD1 (5 bases). The DNA for the CDR3 is TGTGCCAGCAGTCAGCTGTATTATCGGGGGGAAACTGAAGCTTTCTTT. It specifies CASSQLYYRGETEAFF.